The T cell receptor (beta chain) described here comes from a study of T cells after somatic rescue of genetic block. Trimming took 2 bases from V and 5 from J, leaving 18 bases between them. The CDR3 is made up of 15 amino acids. Germline loops: CDR1 GTSNPN, CDR2 SVGIG (reference sequence). Here immunoSEQ multiplex PCR was the method, and the copy in TCRdb shows in-frame clones only, minus some. Among 70,000 or so clones listed, about 90% were seen once. V and J are TRBV30 and TRBJ2-5; no reliable D call. Sequencing was carried out using peripheral blood mononuclear cells (PBMCs). This receptor was obtained from a man aged 40-49 years. The CDR3 bases are TGTGCCTGGAGTCGCGGACGCTCCACATTGGAGACCCAGTACTTC. This gives the protein CAWSRGRSTLETQYF.